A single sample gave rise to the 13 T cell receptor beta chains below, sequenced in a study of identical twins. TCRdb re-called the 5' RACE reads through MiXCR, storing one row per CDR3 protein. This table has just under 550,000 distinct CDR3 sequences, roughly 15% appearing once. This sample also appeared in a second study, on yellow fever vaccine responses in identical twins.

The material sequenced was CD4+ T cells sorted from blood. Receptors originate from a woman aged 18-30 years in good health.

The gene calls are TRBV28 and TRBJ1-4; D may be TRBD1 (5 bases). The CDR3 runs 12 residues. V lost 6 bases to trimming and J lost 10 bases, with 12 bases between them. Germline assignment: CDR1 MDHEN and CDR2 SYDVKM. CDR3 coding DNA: TGTGCCAGCAGCGCCGAGGGGAGAAAACTGTTTTTT. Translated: CASSAEGRKLFF.

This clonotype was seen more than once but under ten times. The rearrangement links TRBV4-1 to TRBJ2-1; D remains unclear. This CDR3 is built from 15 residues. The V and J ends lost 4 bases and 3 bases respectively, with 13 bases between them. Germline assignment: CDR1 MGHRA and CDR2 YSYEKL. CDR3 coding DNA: TGCGCCAGCAGCCCTTACCCGGCAGGCTACAATGAGCAGTTCTTC. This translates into CASSPYPAGYNEQFF.

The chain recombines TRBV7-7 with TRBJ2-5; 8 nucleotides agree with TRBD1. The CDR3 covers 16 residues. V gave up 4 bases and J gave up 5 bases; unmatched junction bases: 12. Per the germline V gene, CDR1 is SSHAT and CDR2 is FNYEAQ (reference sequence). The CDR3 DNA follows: TGTGCCAGCAGCTCCGGCGGCAGGGGGCTTAGGGAGACCCAGTACTTC. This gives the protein CASSSGGRGLRETQYF. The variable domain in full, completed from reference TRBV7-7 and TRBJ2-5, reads GAGVSQSPRYKVTKRGQDVTLRCDPISSHATLYWYQQALGQGPEFLTYFNYEAQPDKSGLPSDRFSAERPEGSISTLTIQRTEQRDSAMYRCASSSGGRGLRETQYFGPGTRLLVL.

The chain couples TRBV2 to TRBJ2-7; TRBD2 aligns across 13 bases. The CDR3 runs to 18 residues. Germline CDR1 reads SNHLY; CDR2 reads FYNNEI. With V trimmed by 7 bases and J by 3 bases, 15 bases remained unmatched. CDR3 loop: CASKKTSGRTPTGYEQYF. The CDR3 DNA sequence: TGTGCCAGCAAAAAGACTAGCGGGAGGACCCCGACGGGCTACGAGCAGTACTTC.

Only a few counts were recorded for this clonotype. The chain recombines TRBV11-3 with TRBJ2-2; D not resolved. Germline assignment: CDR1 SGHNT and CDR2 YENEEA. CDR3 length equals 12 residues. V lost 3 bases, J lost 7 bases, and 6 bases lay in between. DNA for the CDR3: TGTGCCAGCAGCTTTTCGTACGGGGAGCTGTTTTTT. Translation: CASSFSYGELFF.

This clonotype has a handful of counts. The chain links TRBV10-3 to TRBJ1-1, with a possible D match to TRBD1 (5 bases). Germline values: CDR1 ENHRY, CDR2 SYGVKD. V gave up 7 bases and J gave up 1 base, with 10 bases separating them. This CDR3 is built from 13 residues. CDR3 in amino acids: CAIKQDTNTEAFF. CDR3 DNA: TGTGCCATCAAACAGGACACGAACACTGAAGCTTTCTTT.

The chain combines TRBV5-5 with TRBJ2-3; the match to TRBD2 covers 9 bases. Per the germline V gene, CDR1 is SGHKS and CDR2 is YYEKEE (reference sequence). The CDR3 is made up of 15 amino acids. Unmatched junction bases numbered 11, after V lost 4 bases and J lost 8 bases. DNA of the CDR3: TGTGCCAGCAGCCTTAGCGGGGGCCAAGGGGGTACGCAGTATTTT. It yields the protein CASSLSGGQGGTQYF.

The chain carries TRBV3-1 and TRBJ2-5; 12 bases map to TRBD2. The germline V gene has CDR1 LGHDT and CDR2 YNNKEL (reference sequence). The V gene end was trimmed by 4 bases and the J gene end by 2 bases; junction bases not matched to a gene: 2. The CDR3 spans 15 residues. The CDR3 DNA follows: TGTGCCAGCAGCCCTAGCGGGAGGGCACAAGAGACCCAGTACTTC. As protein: CASSPSGRAQETQYF.

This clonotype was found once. CDR3 region: CASSFVAGVHEQYF. The CDR3 nucleotides read TGTGCCAGCAGTTTCGTAGCGGGAGTTCACGAGCAGTACTTC. The chain is built from TRBV12-3 or TRBV12-4 and TRBJ2-7, with 9 bases fitting TRBD2. The V segment lost 3 bases and the J segment 5 bases; nucleotides outside the gene matches: 5. There are 14 residues in the CDR3.

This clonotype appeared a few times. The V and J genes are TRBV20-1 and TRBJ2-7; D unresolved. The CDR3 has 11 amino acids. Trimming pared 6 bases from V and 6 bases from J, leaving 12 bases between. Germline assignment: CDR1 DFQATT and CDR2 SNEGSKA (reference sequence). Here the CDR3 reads CSATSFGEQYV. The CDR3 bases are TGCAGTGCCACCAGCTTCGGCGAGCAGTACGTC.

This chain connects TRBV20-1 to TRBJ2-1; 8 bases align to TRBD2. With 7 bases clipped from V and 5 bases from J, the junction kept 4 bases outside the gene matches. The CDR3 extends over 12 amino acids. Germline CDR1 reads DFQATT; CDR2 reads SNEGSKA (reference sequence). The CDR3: CSVRTSNNEQFF. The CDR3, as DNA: TGCAGTGTTCGGACTAGCAACAATGAGCAGTTCTTC.

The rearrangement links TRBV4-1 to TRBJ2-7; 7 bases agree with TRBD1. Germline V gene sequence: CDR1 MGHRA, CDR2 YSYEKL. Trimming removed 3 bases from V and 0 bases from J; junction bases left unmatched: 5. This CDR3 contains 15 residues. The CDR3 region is CASSQGQLYSYEQYF. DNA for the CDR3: TGCGCCAGCAGCCAGGGACAGCTATACTCCTACGAGCAGTACTTC.

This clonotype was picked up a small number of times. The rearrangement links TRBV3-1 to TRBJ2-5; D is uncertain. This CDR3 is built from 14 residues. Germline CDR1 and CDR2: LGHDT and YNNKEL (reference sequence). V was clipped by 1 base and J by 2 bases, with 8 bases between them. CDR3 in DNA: TGTGCCAGCAGCCAAGGACACCCTCAAGAGACCCAGTACTTC. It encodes CASSQGHPQETQYF.